The rows below give T cell receptor beta chains drawn from one sample of a study of CXCR3-negative and CXCR3-positive naive CD8 T cells. No DNA is given; TCRdb re-called the 5' RACE reads and lists each CDR3 protein once. The table lists 100,000 to 150,000 distinct CDR3 sequences. Sequencing was performed on naive CXCR3- CD8+ T cells from blood. These receptors all come from a human donor in good health. Some clones in this sample may be carry-over from other donors' samples. The CDR3 runs from the conserved cysteine through the conserved F or W. Each record gives: V gene, J gene, CDR3 protein.

>TRBV7-8|TRBJ2-3
CASSAPPGAPQYF
>TRBV7-3|TRBJ2-2
CASSSLGGNTGELFF
>TRBV11-2|TRBJ2-7
CASSLQGSNHEQYF
>TRBV5-1|TRBJ1-1
CASSLYGTANTEAFF
>TRBV4-1|TRBJ2-2
CASSQWAQGPYTGELFF
>TRBV5-6|TRBJ2-1
CASSRGSGNEQFF
>TRBV29-1|TRBJ2-2
CSVDTGETGELFF
>TRBV7-6|TRBJ1-5
CASSLGPGVQPQHF
>TRBV12-3/TRBV12-4|TRBJ1-2
CASSTQGAQGYTF
>TRBV4-1|TRBJ1-5
CASSQEGGTGGAGQPQHF
>TRBV12-3/TRBV12-4|TRBJ2-2
CASSLTSRNTGELFF
>TRBV10-3|TRBJ2-1
CAISGTSGGSSYNEQFF
>TRBV15|TRBJ1-2
CATSPEGGDYGYTF
>TRBV28|TRBJ2-1
CASKATQDSYNELFF
>TRBV28|TRBJ2-7
CASSLALEEIDEQYF
>TRBV6-5|TRBJ2-1
CASSYRAGLQDEQFF
>TRBV7-9|TRBJ1-5
CASSKGGVQPQHF
>TRBV6-1|TRBJ2-6
CASNRRTAPSGANVLTF
>TRBV19|TRBJ2-3
CASSRGTGLTDTQYF
>TRBV27|TRBJ1-1
CASSLQQNTEAFF
>TRBV7-9|TRBJ2-1
CASRMTSGFHNEQFF
>TRBV29-1|TRBJ1-4
CSVVVADPTNEKLFF
>TRBV7-6|TRBJ2-1
CASSLEQGLYNEQFF
>TRBV29-1|TRBJ2-7
CSVLDRIEQYF
>TRBV28|TRBJ1-5
CASRDKYQPQHF
>TRBV5-1|TRBJ2-3
CASTGTSAFPDTQYF
>TRBV7-3|TRBJ2-1
CASRQGASYEQFF
>TRBV29-1|TRBJ2-5
CSVVAGGEETQYF
>TRBV5-1|TRBJ2-7
CASSLAQGHPYEQYF
>TRBV7-9|TRBJ2-5
CASTLTLAGGPETQYF
>TRBV19|TRBJ2-4
CASSIYGMQNIQYF
>TRBV5-1|TRBJ2-2
CASSLGATGGELFF
>TRBV20-1|TRBJ2-7
CSARTGEAYEQYF
>TRBV7-3|TRBJ2-1
CASSGPGGSHEQFF
>TRBV11-2|TRBJ2-7
CASSFNSGGSYEQYF
>TRBV7-9|TRBJ2-2
CASTPYEGNGELFF
>TRBV20-1|TRBJ2-1
CSARAVERGSYNEQFF
>TRBV7-9|TRBJ2-7
CASSLGASGGHEQYF
>TRBV7-9|TRBJ1-1
CASSNGRGMNTEAFF
>TRBV12-5|TRBJ2-3
CASGHGSLGPNTDTQYF
>TRBV6-1|TRBJ2-7
CASSEAWAGVSYEQYF
>TRBV19|TRBJ2-3
CASSLRSRTSGLDTQYF
>TRBV15|TRBJ1-1
CATSSLGTMASPHTEAFF
>TRBV28|TRBJ2-7
CASSGRGQRYEQYF
>TRBV4-3|TRBJ1-4
CASSHLGQNNEKLFF
>TRBV6-6|TRBJ2-5
CASSETSGRGGDETQYF
>TRBV12-3/TRBV12-4|TRBJ1-6
CASSLGGGVYNSPLHF
>TRBV29-1|TRBJ2-7
CSVVGAGDSYEQYF
>TRBV20-1|TRBJ1-2
CSARDHMYSYGYTF
>TRBV28|TRBJ2-5
CASSNPETQYF
>TRBV24-1|TRBJ2-2
CATSPPGLAETGELFF
>TRBV5-6|TRBJ2-7
CASSKDRANPYEQYF
>TRBV29-1|TRBJ2-5
CSVELLDWGDKETQYF
>TRBV12-3/TRBV12-4|TRBJ2-1
CASSSTSGSNEQFF
>TRBV28|TRBJ2-2
CASSLLGGTGELFF